This TCR beta chain was obtained from a study of blood T cell repertoires in COVID-19. Across the study: COVID-19 samples collected from the United States, Italy and Spain covered acute and convalescent phases.

Source study methods: Scientists estimated how many nucleated cells there were by amplifying reference gene primers. Profiling relied on immunoSEQ multiplex PCR, and the TCRdb table lists in-frame clones only, not all of them. That table gives V, J and clone size, and the DNA gave D and trimming. The sample contains about 350,000 clones, roughly nine tenths of which appear only once. V lost 5 bases to trimming and J lost 6 bases, with 13 bases between them. CDR3 length: 13 amino acids. This receptor was identified in a woman in her fifties or sixties with COVID-19, enrolled during active disease. J is TRBJ1-2 and V is TRBV12-3 or TRBV12-4; no firm D call. Input material: peripheral blood. The CDR3 DNA reads TGTGCCAGCAGTAGAGGCGGGAGGGATGGCTACACCTTC. Amino acids: CASSRGGRDGYTF.